One sample yielded the 6 T cell receptor beta chains listed below, sequenced in a study of blood T cell repertoires in COVID-19. Clones were sequenced by immunoSEQ multiplex PCR, and TCRdb holds only the in-frame ones, with some missing. This sample yields some 240,000 clones, of which roughly four fifths are seen a single time; about 5% belongs to the top ten. Sequencing input: peripheral blood. The receptor source for this set is a woman in her 70s with COVID-19, enrolled during active disease.

In its sample, this clone was seen once. The chain carries TRBV5-1 and TRBJ1-2; D is unclear. Germline V gene lookup returns CDR1 SGHRS and CDR2 YFSETQ. The V end lost 0 bases, the J end lost 1 base, and 25 bases lay between the germline ends. The CDR3 totals 20 residues. CDR3 protein: CASSLETTTSAGDLNYGYTF. Here the CDR3 DNA reads TGCGCCAGCAGCTTGGAGACTACTACCAGCGCCGGAGACCTTAACTATGGCTACACCTTC.

This chain joins TRBV19 and TRBJ2-7; 9 positions match TRBD1. CDR1 and CDR2 (germline): LNHDA, SQIVND (reference sequence). The CDR3 is made up of 13 amino acids. The ends lost 8 bases at V and 4 bases at J; junction bases unmatched: 6. The CDR3 DNA reads as TGTGCCAGTCTTGGACAGGGGAGGTACGAGCAGTACTTC. Encoded protein: CASLGQGRYEQYF.

The rearrangement uses TRBV24-1 and TRBJ1-2; D gene ambiguous. V was cut by 1 base and J by 2 bases, with 7 bases left in between. Germline CDR1 is KGHDR and CDR2 is SFDVKD. CDR3 length: 14 residues. CDR3 in DNA: TGTGCCACCAGTGATTTTAGCCAGAACTATGGCTACACCTTC. Translation: CATSDFSQNYGYTF.

This clone has just one count. V is TRBV3-1 (or the pseudogene TRBV3-2) and J is TRBJ2-2; D is perhaps TRBD1 (6 bases). The germline CDR1 and CDR2 sequences are LGHDT and YNNKEL (reference sequence). Trimming stripped 9 bases from V and 5 bases from J, with 13 bases between. CDR3 length: 13 residues. CDR3 protein: CASRNRATGELFF. CDR3 in DNA: TGTGCCAGTCGGAACAGGGCAACCGGGGAGCTGTTTTTT.

As DNA, the CDR3 is TGTGCCAGCAGTTCAGGGCGGCGGCCCCAGCATTTT. As protein: CASSSGRRPQHF. The chain couples TRBV28 to TRBJ1-5; tentatively, D is TRBD1 (5 bases). Germline V gene lookup returns CDR1 MDHEN and CDR2 SYDVKM. The length of the CDR3 is 12 residues. V was clipped by 4 bases and J by 9 bases, with 10 bases between them.

Points on this clone: Within the sample, other DNA sequences also encode this same CDR3. The rearrangement joins TRBV18 to TRBJ1-5, with 8 bases fitting TRBD1. Germline loops: CDR1 KGHSH, CDR2 LQKENI. The CDR3 covers 14 residues. J lost 4 bases, V lost 3 bases, and 2 bases had no gene match. The CDR3 region is CASSPGQANQPQHF. The CDR3 DNA reads as TGTGCCAGCTCACCGGGACAGGCTAATCAGCCCCAGCATTTT.